The following is a T cell receptor beta chain sequence with its context. As yet, its antigen is unknown. Looked up from germline, CDR1 is SGHNT and CDR2 is YYREEE (reference sequence). The length of the CDR3 is 16 residues. Trimming cost V 2 bases and J 5 bases, with 16 bases left between them. These data are taken from a study of cytomegalovirus exposure and HLA in healthy donors. The study ran its PCR with 60 Vbeta and 13 Jbeta primers. Using immunoSEQ multiplex PCR, the repertoire was profiled, and TCRdb retains in-frame clones only, with some absent. The sample has 110,000 to 150,000 clones; 70% to 80% are singletons. Study-level points and caveats: Reportedly, fewer N-insertions than the approximately 690-donor mean appeared in an Asian-associated ancestry cluster in a later analysis.

The sample consisted of PBMCs. The rearrangement uses TRBV5-4 and TRBJ2-2; D remains unclear. This receptor was taken from a man between 18 and 29 years old in good health and CMV-seronegative. CDR3 residues: CASSLKTARDTGELFF. CDR3 DNA sequence: TGTGCCAGCAGCTTAAAAACAGCCCGAGATACCGGGGAGCTGTTTTTT.